This T cell receptor (beta chain) was found in a study of CD8+CD57+ T cells in acquired aplastic anemia. This clonotype was seen a handful of times. CDR1 and CDR2 from the germline V gene are SGHTS and YDEGEE. Trimming shortened V by 4 bases and J by 3 bases, and 8 bases separated the two germline ends. The CDR3 is made up of 14 amino acids. The use of genomic DNA as template underpinned the TCR beta VDJ and CDR3 profiling. TCRdb fed the reads into MiXCR, producing one record per CDR3 protein. The table shows about 270,000 distinct CDR3 sequences, with 50% to 70% occurring only once. The sequence was obtained from a human donor with severe aplastic anemia or a healthy control (not recorded which). The material sequenced was sorted CD4+, CD8+, or CD8+CD57+ T cells (not recorded which) from PBMCs. The J gene is TRBJ1-6, the V gene TRBV5-8; D gene ambiguous. CDR3 in amino acids: CASSREFYNSPLHF. The CDR3 bases are TGTGCCAGCAGCCGCGAATTCTATAATTCACCCCTCCACTTT.